This T cell receptor (beta chain) was identified during a study of T cells in Graves' hyperthyroidism and ophthalmopathy. The source material, RNA transcripts, was used to amplify TCR beta CDR3 regions. When the TCR CDR3 underwent first-round RT-PCR, the HTBI primer set was used. Using its own MiXCR run on the multiplex PCR reads, TCRdb lists one record per CDR3 protein. The table includes hundreds of thousands of distinct CDR3 sequences, 38% detected once. Together with thyroid ultrasound, orbital computed tomography, serum thyroxine and TRAb, clinical symptoms were used for diagnoses. Germline lookup yields CDR1 MGHRA and CDR2 YSYEKL. The V and J ends lost 0 bases and 3 bases respectively, with 9 bases between them. The CDR3 sequence is 14 residues long. This clonotype was seen a few times.

The V call is TRBV4-1, the J call TRBJ2-7; the D is unclear. This clonotype was obtained from a man younger than 35 with Graves' hyperthyroidism. What was sequenced was blood. DNA for the CDR3: TGCGCCAGCAGCCAAGAGGACGGGTTCTACGAGCAGTACTTC. It codes for CASSQEDGFYEQYF.